This T cell receptor beta chain originates from a study of T-cell memory formation after mild COVID-19. Study results and caveats: That cross-reactive memory joined was suggested by some responding clones appearing in pre-infection memory. Those CD4+ clones that contracted were mainly in CM and EM (CD8+ ones in EMRA).

Trimming left V 2 bases short and J 5 bases short, with 29 bases between. Germline CDR1 SGHNT, CDR2 YYREEE (reference sequence). The CDR3 has 19 residues. This clonotype has ten or more counts. What it binds is unknown. Via MiXCR, TCRdb re-called the 5' RACE reads, giving one row per CDR3 protein. The table includes 560,000 or so distinct CDR3 sequences, roughly 17% detected once. The sequenced sample was PBMCs or a T cell subset sorted from them (not recorded which). This sequence was found in an adult woman who had mild COVID-19 (a few samples of this study predate the infection). Cell type and time point are not known. The chain uses TRBV5-4 and TRBJ2-7, with D perhaps matching TRBD1 (6 bases). The CDR3 region has the DNA TGTGCCAGCAGCTTCAAGGTGATCTCTCCGGGACACGGATTCGACGAGCAGTACTTC. This gives the protein CASSFKVISPGHGFDEQYF.